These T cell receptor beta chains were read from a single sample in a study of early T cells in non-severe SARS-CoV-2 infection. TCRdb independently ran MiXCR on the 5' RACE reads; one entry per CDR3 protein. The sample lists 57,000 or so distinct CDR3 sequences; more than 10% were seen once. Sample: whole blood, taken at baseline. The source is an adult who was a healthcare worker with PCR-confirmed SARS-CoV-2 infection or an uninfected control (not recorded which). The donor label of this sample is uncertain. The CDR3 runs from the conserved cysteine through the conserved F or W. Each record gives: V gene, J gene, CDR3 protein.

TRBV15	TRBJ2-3	CATQQLLTDTQYF
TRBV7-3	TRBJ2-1	CASSPGVSSYNEQFF
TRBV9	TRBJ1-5	CASSVDLRYSNQPQHF
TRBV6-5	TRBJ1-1	CASSYMSGTEAFF
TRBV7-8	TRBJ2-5	CASSLNARGPGETQYF
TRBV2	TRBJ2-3	CAEGQGTDTQYF
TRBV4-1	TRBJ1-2	CASSQGRLQSYGYTF
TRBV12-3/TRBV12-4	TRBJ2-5	CASSTYDMTGVQETQYF
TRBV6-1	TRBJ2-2	CASRNLGDAGELFF
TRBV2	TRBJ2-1	CASSLHLAGTKQIGLIDEQFF
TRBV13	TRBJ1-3	CASSRSGAGNTIYF
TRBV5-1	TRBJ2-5	CASSEGQGSQETQYF
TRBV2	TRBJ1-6	CASRGQGVDSPLHF
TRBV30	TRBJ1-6	CAWSRDSPLHF
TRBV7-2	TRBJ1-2	CASSPPDGQGAGYGYTF
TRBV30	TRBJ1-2	CAWSSVARADGYTF
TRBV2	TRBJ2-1	CASSDPRLAGGEVEQFF
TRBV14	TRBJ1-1	CASSRPHGTEAFF
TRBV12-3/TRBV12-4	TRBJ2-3	CASSYGGSDTDTQYF